This T cell receptor beta chain came from a study of CD4 T cells in relation to SARS-CoV-2 and coronaviruses. Study details: The restricting HLA molecule for shared crossreactive spike epitopes was mapped.

The CDR3 is 16 amino acids. V was pared by 6 bases and J by 7 bases, with 11 bases of the junction left unmatched. Germline loops: CDR1 SGHAT, CDR2 FQNNGV. CD4+ T cells from unexposed donors were obtained before the COVID-19 pandemic (2011-2018). General study results and limits: The cross-reactivity analysis covered only spike protein, not other viral proteins.

Only in-frame clones appear in the TCRdb table, and some are missing; sequencing was by immunoSEQ multiplex PCR. The sample includes about 59,000 clones, about nine tenths of them seen just once. Comments on this clone: Its antigen remains unknown.

The rearrangement joins TRBV11-2 to TRBJ1-6, with TRBD1 matching 8 bases. Sample: memory CD4+ T cells from PBMCs. The clonotype was recovered from a human donor in good health. Here the CDR3 reads CASRATGTGQNSPLHF. Here the CDR3 DNA reads TGTGCCAGCAGGGCGACTGGGACAGGCCAAAATTCACCCCTCCACTTT.